One sample yielded the 15 T cell receptor beta chains listed below, sequenced in a study of blood T cell repertoires in COVID-19. Produced via immunoSEQ multiplex PCR; TCRdb's table is partial and in-frame only. The table records 120,000 or so clones, around 81% of them present only once. Sequencing input: peripheral blood. The receptor set was obtained from a man aged 25 to 40 with COVID-19, enrolled during active disease.

Points on this clone: Other DNA sequences within the sample encode an identical CDR3. The V and J genes are TRBV4-2 and TRBJ1-5, with a weak D call TRBD1 (6 bases). Germline-derived CDR1 and CDR2 are LGHNA and YNFKEQ. V gave up 0 bases and J gave up 4 bases, with 13 bases separating them. This CDR3 spans 16 amino acids. The CDR3 loop is CASSQDEGQTNQPQHF. DNA of the CDR3: TGTGCCAGCAGCCAAGACGAAGGACAGACGAATCAGCCCCAGCATTTT.

This CDR3 is CASSSRNSYNEQFF. CDR3 nucleotides: TGTGCCAGCAGCTCGCGGAACTCCTACAATGAGCAGTTCTTC. The chain recombines TRBV11-2 with TRBJ2-1, with D hard to call. This CDR3 has 14 residues. Germline-derived CDR1 and CDR2 are SGHAT and FQNNGV. Trimming cost V 4 bases and J 0 bases, with 7 bases left between them.

Concerning this clone itself: Additional DNA sequences in this sample encode the identical CDR3. This chain uses TRBV28 with TRBJ2-7; D is perhaps TRBD2 (6 bases). Germline CDR1 MDHEN, CDR2 SYDVKM. Trimming cost V 2 bases and J 1 base, with 6 bases left between them. This CDR3 contains 13 residues. This chain's CDR3 is CASSLAGSYEQYF. Written as DNA, the CDR3 is TGTGCCAGCAGTTTAGCGGGATCCTACGAGCAGTACTTC. Supplemented by reference TRBV28 and TRBJ2-7, the full variable domain reads DVKVTQSSRYLVKRTGEKVFLECVQDMDHENMFWYRQDPGLGLRLIYFSYDVKMKEKGDIPEGYSVSREKKERFSLILESASTNQTSMYLCASSLAGSYEQYFGPGTRLTVT.

This clone has just one count. The genes are TRBV4-1 and TRBJ1-5; the match to TRBD1 covers 7 bases. With 0 bases clipped from V and 7 bases from J, the junction kept 9 bases outside the gene matches. Germline-derived CDR1 and CDR2 are MGHRA and YSYEKL. The CDR3 has 16 amino acids. CDR3 DNA: TGCGCCAGCAGCCAAGAGGGGACAGCTGGAGACCAGCCCCAGCATTTT. Translated: CASSQEGTAGDQPQHF.

In this sample, this clone turned up once. V usage is TRBV11-2 and J usage is TRBJ2-1, with D perhaps matching TRBD2 (6 bases). The CDR3 covers 17 residues. V dropped 2 bases and J dropped 8 bases, with 22 bases sitting between them. Germline V CDR1 and CDR2: SGHAT, FQNNGV. CDR3 region: CASSLPRGVASLHEQFF. The CDR3 DNA reads as TGTGCCAGCAGCTTACCCCGCGGGGTGGCTAGTCTCCATGAGCAGTTCTTC.

This clone has just a few counts. The chain has TRBV7-9 and TRBJ1-2; 8 positions match TRBD1. The V segment lost 5 bases and the J segment 6 bases; nucleotides outside the gene matches: 11. This CDR3 spans 15 amino acids. Per germline, CDR1 SEHNR and CDR2 FQNEAQ (reference sequence). In DNA form, the CDR3 reads TGTGCCAGCAGCACACCCGGACAGGGCATTAATGGCTACACCTTC. Translated: CASSTPGQGINGYTF.

By share of the sample, this clone is medium-sized. The chain has TRBV2 and TRBJ2-1; D not resolved. The CDR3 consists of 13 residues. The germline V and J ends were trimmed by 2 bases and 2 bases, with 4 bases remaining between them. Germline V lookup: CDR1 SNHLY, CDR2 FYNNEI. This CDR3 reads CASSEITYNEQFF. In nucleotides, the CDR3 is TGTGCCAGCAGTGAAATAACCTACAATGAGCAGTTCTTC.

The chain uses TRBV2 and TRBJ2-7, with D unclear. Germline loops: CDR1 SNHLY, CDR2 FYNNEI. Trimming shortened V by 5 bases and J by 2 bases, and 10 bases separated the two germline ends. This CDR3 spans 13 amino acids. As DNA, the CDR3 is TGTGCCAGCAGTCTGACACCGCCCTACGAGCAGTACTTC. Encoded protein: CASSLTPPYEQYF.

The chain employs TRBV5-4 and TRBJ1-4; 8 bases line up with TRBD1. CDR1 is SGHNT, CDR2 YYREEE, per germline (reference sequence). The CDR3 length is 15 residues. J was trimmed by 7 bases and V by 0 bases; bases with no gene match: 5. DNA for the CDR3: TGTGCCAGCAGCTTGGACCAGGGGGCGAGTGAAAAACTGTTTTTT. This codes for CASSLDQGASEKLFF.

J is TRBJ2-7 and V is TRBV27; a weak D match, TRBD2 (6 bases). The germline V gene encodes CDR1 MNHEY and CDR2 SMNVEV (reference sequence). V was cut by 5 bases and J by 2 bases, with 13 bases left in between. The CDR3 is made up of 14 amino acids. The CDR3 protein is CASSQGLGPYEQYF. The CDR3 region has the DNA TGTGCCAGCAGTCAGGGACTCGGACCCTACGAGCAGTACTTC.

This sequence joins TRBV27 and TRBJ2-6; D unclear. The CDR3 has 14 residues. Looked up from germline, CDR1 is MNHEY and CDR2 is SMNVEV (reference sequence). Trimming took 6 bases from V and 4 from J, leaving 10 bases between them. CDR3 in amino acids: CASSRVSGANVLTF. The CDR3 DNA is TGTGCCAGCAGCCGGGTGTCGGGGGCCAACGTCCTGACTTTC.

The chain uses TRBV27 and TRBJ2-6; no reliable D call. V was pared by 4 bases and J by 0 bases, with 4 bases between. In germline, CDR1 is MNHEY, CDR2 SMNVEV (reference sequence). There are 14 residues in the CDR3. This CDR3 reads CASSSYSGANVLTF. CDR3 sequence (DNA): TGTGCCAGCAGTTCCTACTCTGGGGCCAACGTCCTGACTTTC.

This chain joins TRBV9 and TRBJ1-1, with D unclear. Germline CDR1 is SGDLS and CDR2 is YYNGEE. V was shortened by 0 bases and J by 5 bases, with 8 bases between the two germline ends. The CDR3 length is 13 residues. As DNA, the CDR3 is TGTGCCAGCAGCGTAGCCCCAGAAACTGAAGCTTTCTTT. Amino acids: CASSVAPETEAFF.

V usage is TRBV5-4 and J usage is TRBJ2-3, with a weak D call TRBD2 (6 bases). Germline CDR1 SGHNT, CDR2 YYREEE (reference sequence). V lost 0 bases, J lost 1 base, and 15 bases lay in between. The CDR3 covers 17 residues. The CDR3 region is CASSLAPASDRTDTQYF. For the CDR3, the DNA is TGTGCCAGCAGCTTGGCCCCCGCTAGCGATCGCACAGATACGCAGTATTTT. Combining the CDR3 with reference TRBV5-4 and TRBJ2-3 gives the whole variable domain ETGVTQSPTHLIKTRGQQVTLRCSSQSGHNTVSWYQQALGQGPQFIFQYYREEENGRGNFPPRFSGLQFPNYSSELNVNALELDDSALYLCASSLAPASDRTDTQYFGPGTRLTVL.

The chain employs TRBV19 and TRBJ2-1, with D uncertain. V was clipped by 3 bases and J by 7 bases, with 10 bases between them. The germline gives CDR1 LNHDA, CDR2 SQIVND (reference sequence). This CDR3 has 13 amino acids. CDR3 protein: CASSIMIRNEQFF. The CDR3, as DNA: TGTGCCAGTAGTATTATGATCCGGAATGAGCAGTTCTTC. Based on the CDR3 plus reference TRBV19 and TRBJ2-1, the full variable domain is DGGITQSPKYLFRKEGQNVTLSCEQNLNHDAMYWYRQDPGQGLRLIYYSQIVNDFQKGDIAEGYSVSREKKESFPLTVTSAQKNPTAFYLCASSIMIRNEQFFGPGTRLTVL.